The sequence of this TCR beta chain was determined in a study of T cells after yellow fever vaccination. A remark on this clonotype: What it binds is unknown.

Whole-study findings and limits: Clones that expanded after primary vaccination mostly reappeared after the booster (96% CD4, 70% to 90% CD8).

The CDR3 covers 16 residues. With V trimmed by 8 bases and J by 6 bases, 15 bases remained unmatched. The germline V gene encodes CDR1 MGHDK and CDR2 SYGVNS. TCR cDNA was made by 5'RACE template switching, adding a universal primer site and UMIs. TCRdb fed the 5' RACE reads into MiXCR, producing one record per CDR3 protein. The data contain approximately 120,000 distinct CDR3 sequences, about 7.4% of them singletons. Here the sequenced sample was CD4+ T cells sorted from PBMCs, taken 10 to 11 days after the first yellow fever vaccination. This chain uses TRBV25-1 with TRBJ2-1; 8 positions agree with TRBD1. The receptor comes from a young man who received the YFV17D yellow fever vaccine. The DNA for the CDR3 is TGTGCCAGCGGACCCGGGACAGGAGGATTCGGCAATGAGCAGTTCTTC. Translated: CASGPGTGGFGNEQFF.